This T cell receptor beta chain was retrieved from a study of blood T cell repertoires in COVID-19. Study-level information: Samples of COVID-19 (acute and convalescent) were obtained from the United States, Italy and Spain. Nucleic acid was either cDNA or gDNA, and it came from T cells, B-cell-depleted T cells, or PBMCs.

In the authors' workflow: Researchers report that nucleated cell counts were estimated from reference gene primer amplification. Assay used: immunoSEQ multiplex PCR; TCRdb lists only in-frame clones, some missing. The V and J calls and the clone size are those of that table, but D and trimming were determined from the DNA. This sample has 150,000 to 200,000 clones; 60% to 85% occur once, and the top ten carry 8.1%. The germline gives CDR1 SGHTA, CDR2 FQGTGA. This CDR3 is built from 16 residues. V trimming: 2 bases; J trimming: 2 bases; junction bases outside the gene matches: 3. What was sequenced was peripheral blood. The clonotype was recovered from a man aged 60-69 years with acute or convalescent COVID-19. The chain uses TRBV7-3 and TRBJ2-3, with TRBD2 matching 11 bases. The CDR3 DNA sequence: TGTGCCAGCAGCTTACTAGCGGGGGGATTCACAGATACGCAGTATTTT. This gives the protein CASSLLAGGFTDTQYF.